This TCR beta chain stems from a study of T cell changes during pregnancy in multiple sclerosis. The length of the CDR3 is 15 residues. CDR1 and CDR2 (germline): MGHRA, YSYEKL. Trimming took off 1 base at V and 4 bases at J, with 13 bases between the two ends. Measured with immunoSEQ multiplex PCR; TCRdb has only the in-frame clones, and not every one. The repertoire has around 50,000 clones, over 85% of them found once; the top ten carry under 2%. A single count supports this clone. This rearrangement joins TRBV4-1 to TRBJ1-2; D is perhaps TRBD1 (6 bases). This specimen consisted of peripheral blood, obtained in the first trimester of pregnancy. This TCR came from a female donor with multiple sclerosis, enrolled in a pregnancy study. The CDR3 spells CASSQVAGASYGYTF. Written as DNA, the CDR3 is TGCGCCAGCAGCCAAGTTGCGGGGGCGTCCTATGGCTACACCTTC.